This T cell receptor beta chain was captured by sequencing in a study of identical twins. General observations from the study: Memory repertoires lacked the insertion deficit that abundant cord blood beta clonotypes showed.

From the 5' RACE reads, TCRdb called clonotypes with MiXCR, one entry per CDR3 protein. The sample yields approximately 690,000 distinct CDR3 sequences, roughly 6.2% seen once. As regards this clonotype: Its target is not known.

Trimming took off 0 bases at V and 2 bases at J, with 13 bases between the two ends. From germline, CDR1 is DFQATT and CDR2 SNEGSKA (reference sequence). This CDR3 region has 15 residues. This TCR was sampled from a man between 18 and 29 years old in good health. The sample consisted of naive T cells sorted from blood. The chain has TRBV20-1 and TRBJ2-5; D remains unclear. CDR3 protein: CSARDIRSEQETQYF. The DNA of the CDR3 is TGCAGTGCTAGAGATATCCGAAGCGAGCAAGAGACCCAGTACTTC.